The 31 T cell receptor beta chains in this list originate from one sample, sequenced in a study of blood T cell repertoires in COVID-19. Profiled with immunoSEQ multiplex PCR; TCRdb holds only in-frame clones, not every one. Of about 76,000 clones listed, over 75% are singletons. Sequenced input: peripheral blood. All receptors come from a woman older than 75 with active or convalescent COVID-19.

The chain uses TRBV5-1 and TRBJ2-3, with D possibly TRBD2 on 6 matching bases. The germline gives CDR1 SGHRS, CDR2 YFSETQ. This CDR3 comprises 15 residues. Trimming cost V 4 bases and J 0 bases, with 12 bases left between them. CDR3 amino acids: CASSLPAGSTDTQYF. CDR3 coding DNA: TGCGCCAGCAGCCTCCCGGCGGGGAGCACAGATACGCAGTATTTT.

V usage is TRBV19 and J usage is TRBJ1-1; tentative D call: TRBD1 (5 bases). The CDR3 covers 14 residues. The V and J ends lost 5 bases and 13 bases respectively, with 23 bases between them. The V gene's germline CDR1 is LNHDA and CDR2 SQIVND (reference sequence). CDR3 sequence (DNA): TGTGCCAGTAGTTCCGGGGGAGTTCCCAGCATGGGTTTCTTT. Residues: CASSSGGVPSMGFF.

The V and J genes are TRBV2 and TRBJ2-7, with D possibly matching TRBD1 (5 bases). The CDR3 consists of 13 residues. In germline, CDR1 is SNHLY, CDR2 FYNNEI. Between the trimmed V and J ends, which lost 5 bases and 4 bases, there was a span of 12 bases. The CDR3 DNA follows: TGTGCCAGCAGTACAGACAGCCAATACGAGCAGTACTTC. This encodes CASSTDSQYEQYF.

The genes are TRBV6-5 and TRBJ2-7; 8 positions match TRBD2. The CDR3 contains 15 residues. V was pared by 10 bases and J by 6 bases, with 17 bases of the junction left unmatched. CDR1 and CDR2 (germline): MNHEY, SVGAGI. CDR3 loop: CATTRRAGAIGEQYF. DNA for the CDR3: TGTGCCACCACCCGGAGAGCGGGGGCGATAGGCGAGCAGTACTTC.

The chain couples TRBV5-1 to TRBJ2-5, with a weak D call TRBD2 (6 bases). Trimming cost V 4 bases and J 2 bases, with 15 bases left between them. The CDR3 totals 15 residues. Germline V CDR1 and CDR2: SGHRS, YFSETQ. The CDR3 reads CASSMPGGNQETQYF. CDR3 DNA: TGCGCCAGCAGCATGCCCGGGGGAAATCAAGAGACCCAGTACTTC.

The chain uses TRBV24-1 and TRBJ2-3; TRBD2 aligns across 8 bases. V lost 4 bases, J lost 1 base, and 3 bases stayed unmatched. This CDR3 contains 15 residues. CDR1 and CDR2 from the germline V gene are KGHDR and SFDVKD. Here the CDR3 reads CATSDWRGGTDTQYF. Written as DNA, the CDR3 is TGTGCCACCAGTGACTGGCGGGGGGGCACAGATACGCAGTATTTT.

This clone was recorded only once. This chain links TRBV7-2 with TRBJ1-5; tentative D call: TRBD1 (5 bases). CDR1 is SGHTA and CDR2 is FQGNSA in the germline V gene. The CDR3 contains 16 residues. Trimming took 5 bases from V and 1 from J, leaving 15 bases between them. This CDR3 is CASSPDGAGSNQPQHF. The CDR3 region has the DNA TGTGCCAGCAGCCCCGATGGGGCAGGGAGCAATCAGCCCCAGCATTTT.

The chain employs TRBV12-3 or TRBV12-4 and TRBJ1-1, with D possibly being TRBD1 (5 bases). The CDR3 consists of 12 residues. Trimming pared 8 bases from V and 7 bases from J, leaving 14 bases between. The DNA for the CDR3 is TGTGCCAGCGTTGACAGCTGGCTTGAAGCTTTCTTT. Protein sequence: CASVDSWLEAFF.

The count of this clone is one. The rearrangement joins TRBV9 to TRBJ1-5, with 7 bases aligning to TRBD1. CDR3 size: 14 residues. Germline V gives CDR1 SGDLS, CDR2 YYNGEE. V gave up 4 bases and J gave up 4 bases; unmatched junction bases: 5. CDR3 nucleotide sequence: TGTGCCAGCAGCCCGGGACAGCGTAATCAGCCCCAGCATTTT. Translated, it gives CASSPGQRNQPQHF.

The chain employs TRBV13 and TRBJ2-5; tentatively, D is TRBD2 (6 bases). The CDR3 contains 16 residues. Germline V gene sequence: CDR1 PRHDT, CDR2 FYEKMQ (reference sequence). V dropped 1 base and J dropped 2 bases, with 14 bases sitting between them. DNA of the CDR3: TGTGCCAGCAGCTTAGATCTTGGGGGAGGACAAGAGACCCAGTACTTC. Translation gives CASSLDLGGGQETQYF.

This clone was detected only once. The chain joins TRBV4-3 to TRBJ1-2; tentatively, D is TRBD1 (5 bases). The CDR3 has 19 residues. The V end was cut by 2 bases, the J end by 1 base, with 23 bases between. Germline V gene data show CDR1 as LGHNA and CDR2 as YSLEER. CDR3 coding DNA: TGCGCCAGCAGCCAATCGGGGAGGGGCCCACGAAGACTTAACTATGGCTACACCTTC. Translating gives CASSQSGRGPRRLNYGYTF.

The chain has TRBV28 and TRBJ2-7; perhaps TRBD2 as D (6 bases). Germline-derived CDR1 and CDR2 are MDHEN and SYDVKM. The V end lost 6 bases, the J end lost 4 bases, and 13 bases lay between the germline ends. The CDR3 length is 13 residues. The CDR3, as DNA: TGTGCCAGCAGGATGGGACTCCCTTACGAGCAGTACTTC. Its protein product is CASRMGLPYEQYF.

The chain has TRBV4-3 and TRBJ2-1, with D unresolved. CDR1 and CDR2 from the germline V gene are LGHNA and YSLEER. CDR3 size: 15 residues. V lost 3 bases and J 4 bases, leaving 13 bases between the germline ends. CDR3 sequence reads: CASSHRLESYNEQFF. Here the CDR3 DNA reads TGCGCCAGCAGCCATCGGTTAGAAAGTTACAATGAGCAGTTCTTC.

The rearrangement joins TRBV6-5 to TRBJ1-1; D gene ambiguous. The CDR3 runs 14 residues. Trimming left V 6 bases short and J 3 bases short, with 14 bases between. In germline, CDR1 is MNHEY, CDR2 SVGAGI. The CDR3 coding sequence is TGTGCCAGCAGATCCGCCCGGGGATACACTGAAGCTTTCTTT. Its translation is CASRSARGYTEAFF.

This clone was counted once. The rearrangement links TRBV27 to TRBJ1-1, with D unclear. The CDR3 is 15 residues long. Germline loops: CDR1 MNHEY, CDR2 SMNVEV (reference sequence). The V and J ends lost 2 bases and 3 bases respectively, with 13 bases between them. The CDR3 reads CASSLIPGWDTEAFF. As DNA, the CDR3 is TGTGCCAGCAGTTTAATTCCAGGCTGGGACACTGAAGCTTTCTTT.

The CDR3 DNA is TGTGCCAGCAGTCAAAGCGGGGGGGCTAGATGGGGTGAGCAGTTCTTC. Translation: CASSQSGGARWGEQFF. The chain links TRBV7-6 to TRBJ2-1, with 10 bases fitting TRBD2. J was trimmed by 9 bases and V by 6 bases; bases with no gene match: 14. CDR1 and CDR2 from the germline V gene are SGHVS and FNYEAQ. The CDR3 covers 16 residues. Complete variable domain (other parts from reference TRBV7-6 and TRBJ2-1): GAGVSQSPRYKVTKRGQDVALRCDPISGHVSLYWYRQALGQGPEFLTYFNYEAQQDKSGLPNDRFSAERPEGSISTLTIQRTEQRDSAMYRCASSQSGGARWGEQFFGPGTRLTVL.

The J gene is TRBJ1-1, the V gene TRBV2; D is perhaps TRBD1 (6 bases). V lost 8 bases to trimming and J lost 4 bases, with 14 bases between them. Germline V gives CDR1 SNHLY, CDR2 FYNNEI. This CDR3 is built from 13 residues. CDR3 in DNA: TGTGCCAGCTTTAAGGGGGAGGGCACTGAAGCTTTCTTT. Protein: CASFKGEGTEAFF. The complete variable domain, with remaining parts taken from reference TRBV2 and TRBJ1-1, reads EPEVTQTPSHQVTQMGQEVILRCVPISNHLYFYWYRQILGQKVEFLVSFYNNEISEKSEIFDDQFSVERPDGSNFTLKIRSTKLEDSAMYFCASFKGEGTEAFFGQGTRLTVV.

This clone was observed a single time. This rearrangement joins TRBV3-1 (or the pseudogene TRBV3-2) to TRBJ1-4, with 9 positions matching TRBD1. The germline gives CDR1 LGHDT, CDR2 YNNKEL (reference sequence). V lost 0 bases and J lost 11; bases outside the gene matches: 10. CDR3 length: 16 residues. The CDR3 protein is CASSQDPGTGSRKLFF. DNA of the CDR3: TGTGCCAGCAGCCAAGACCCCGGGACAGGGAGTAGGAAACTGTTTTTT.

The rearrangement joins TRBV30 to TRBJ2-2; a possible D gene is TRBD2 (6 bases). There are 14 residues in the CDR3. Trimming removed 0 bases at V and 6 bases at J, with 11 bases between. Germline CDR1 is GTSNPN and CDR2 is SVGIG (reference sequence). Here the CDR3 reads CAWSVLREAGELFF. Written as DNA, the CDR3 is TGTGCCTGGAGTGTACTCAGGGAGGCCGGGGAGCTGTTTTTT.

The genes are TRBV19 and TRBJ2-2; D might be TRBD1 (5 bases). The length of the CDR3 is 14 residues. Trimming left V 5 bases short and J 3 bases short, with 10 bases between. Germline CDR1 reads LNHDA; CDR2 reads SQIVND (reference sequence). CDR3 DNA: TGTGCCAGTAGTCCCAGGGTGGACACCGGGGAGCTGTTTTTT. Amino acids: CASSPRVDTGELFF. The whole variable domain, filled in from reference TRBV19 and TRBJ2-2, reads DGGITQSPKYLFRKEGQNVTLSCEQNLNHDAMYWYRQDPGQGLRLIYYSQIVNDFQKGDIAEGYSVSREKKESFPLTVTSAQKNPTAFYLCASSPRVDTGELFFGEGSRLTVL.

The rearrangement joins TRBV18 to TRBJ2-7; D not certain. Germline V gives CDR1 KGHSH, CDR2 LQKENI. The CDR3 runs 14 residues. V gave up 3 bases and J gave up 0 bases, with 9 bases separating them. The CDR3 loop is CASSPVAVSYEQYF. DNA of the CDR3: TGTGCCAGCTCACCTGTTGCAGTCTCCTACGAGCAGTACTTC. The whole variable domain, remainder taken from reference TRBV18 and TRBJ2-7, is NAGVMQNPRHLVRRRGQEARLRCSPMKGHSHVYWYRQLPEEGLKFMVYLQKENIIDESGMPKERFSAEFPKEGPSILRIQQVVRGDSAAYFCASSPVAVSYEQYFGPGTRLTVT.

This rearrangement joins TRBV19 to TRBJ1-6, with D perhaps matching TRBD1 (6 bases). The CDR3 has 15 residues. V dropped 6 bases and J dropped 6 bases, with 15 bases sitting between them. Germline V gives CDR1 LNHDA, CDR2 SQIVND (reference sequence). The CDR3 region has the DNA TGTGCCAGTAGCACCCAGGACAGTGTTAATTCACCCCTCCACTTT. Its translation is CASSTQDSVNSPLHF.

The chain couples TRBV3-1 (or the pseudogene TRBV3-2) to TRBJ2-7; 8 nucleotides align to TRBD2. Germline-derived CDR1 and CDR2 are LGHDT and YNNKEL (reference sequence). This CDR3 has 15 residues. V was clipped by 2 bases and J by 4 bases; unmatched bases: 7. This CDR3 is CASSQSGGVKYEQYF. Written as DNA, the CDR3 is TGTGCCAGCAGCCAATCCGGGGGGGTGAAGTACGAGCAGTACTTC.

The chain couples TRBV7-2 to TRBJ2-5; no firm D call. This CDR3 region has 13 residues. V shed 5 bases and J shed 3 bases, with 10 bases lying between them. Germline CDR1 is SGHTA and CDR2 is FQGNSA. The CDR3 DNA reads as TGTGCCAGCAGCCCCTACGCTAAAGAGACCCAGTACTTC. It yields the protein CASSPYAKETQYF.

The chain links TRBV11-2 to TRBJ1-1; D gene uncertain. Trimming removed 2 bases from V and 3 bases from J, with 7 bases in between. This CDR3 has 13 residues. Germline lookup yields CDR1 SGHAT and CDR2 FQNNGV. This CDR3 reads CASSLYRDTEAFF. For the CDR3, the DNA is TGTGCCAGCAGCTTATATCGCGACACTGAAGCTTTCTTT.

The J gene is TRBJ2-1, the V gene TRBV5-5, with unresolved D. Germline CDR1 is SGHKS and CDR2 is YYEKEE (reference sequence). The V and J ends lost 1 base and 14 bases respectively, with 16 bases between them. The length of the CDR3 is 13 residues. The DNA of the CDR3 is TGTGCCAGCAGCTTGACCGTTCAGGCCGACAAGTTCTTC. It yields the protein CASSLTVQADKFF.

This clone was picked up one time. The chain carries TRBV19 and TRBJ1-5, with D unclear. The length of the CDR3 is 14 residues. Trimming cost V 4 bases and J 6 bases, with 13 bases left between them. Germline loops: CDR1 LNHDA, CDR2 SQIVND (reference sequence). DNA for the CDR3: TGTGCCAGTAGTAGTCGGGGTGAGGGTCAGCCCCAGCATTTT. This encodes CASSSRGEGQPQHF.

This clone has a single count. The J gene is TRBJ2-1, the V gene TRBV5-1; 11 positions agree with TRBD2. Germline V gene lookup returns CDR1 SGHRS and CDR2 YFSETQ. V dropped 6 bases and J dropped 2; count of bases not matched to a gene: 4. CDR3 length equals 15 residues. In DNA, the CDR3 is TGCGCCAGCACCTTTAGCGGGGGGGCCTACAATGAGCAGTTCTTC. Amino acid sequence: CASTFSGGAYNEQFF.

The chain combines TRBV9 with TRBJ1-4; the match to TRBD1 covers 7 bases. The junction had 15 bases not matched to a gene; V was cut back by 0 bases and J by 7 bases. CDR1 and CDR2 (germline): SGDLS, YYNGEE. The CDR3 is 18 residues long. The CDR3 nucleotides read TGTGCCAGCAGCGTAGACGAGGGGGCGCCCCCCTTTTCTGAAAAACTGTTTTTT. It yields the protein CASSVDEGAPPFSEKLFF.

The genes are TRBV3-1 (or the pseudogene TRBV3-2) and TRBJ1-2; tentative D call: TRBD1 (5 bases). Trimming removed 0 bases from V and 7 bases from J, with 15 bases in between. In germline, CDR1 is LGHDT, CDR2 YNNKEL (reference sequence). The CDR3 spans 15 residues. The CDR3 spells CASSQESAGQSGYTF. The CDR3 DNA is TGTGCCAGCAGCCAAGAGTCCGCAGGGCAGAGTGGCTACACCTTC.

The chain uses TRBV19 and TRBJ2-1; D is possibly TRBD1 (6 bases). CDR3 size: 14 residues. Germline V gene data show CDR1 as LNHDA and CDR2 as SQIVND (reference sequence). V lost 0 bases, J lost 6 bases, and 9 bases lay in between. This CDR3 is CASSIDLRGNEQFF. DNA of the CDR3: TGTGCCAGTAGTATAGATCTCAGGGGCAATGAGCAGTTCTTC.